The 32 T cell receptor beta chains below all came from one sample that was sequenced in a study of blood T cell repertoires in COVID-19. Profiling relied on immunoSEQ multiplex PCR, and the TCRdb table lists in-frame clones only, not all of them. The sample has around 480,000 clones; 70% to 90% are singletons. Sequencing input: peripheral blood. Receptors originate from a woman aged 50 to 65 with COVID-19, enrolled during active disease.

This chain's CDR3 is CATRDLSTDTQYF. CDR3 nucleotide sequence: TGTGCCACCCGTGACTTGAGCACAGATACGCAGTATTTT. The chain is built from TRBV6-1 and TRBJ2-3; D uncertain. The germline V gene encodes CDR1 MNHNS and CDR2 SASEGT. The germline V and J ends were trimmed by 10 bases and 0 bases, with 11 bases remaining between them. The CDR3 runs 13 residues.

This clone has more than one count but fewer than ten. This chain links TRBV5-4 with TRBJ1-4; 7 bases align to TRBD1. Germline V gene data show CDR1 as SGHNT and CDR2 as YYREEE (reference sequence). The V segment lost 3 bases and the J segment 4 bases; nucleotides outside the gene matches: 6. The CDR3 runs 15 residues. In DNA, the CDR3 is TGTGCCAGCAGCTCTAACAGGGGAATTAATGAAAAACTGTTTTTT. Residues: CASSSNRGINEKLFF. The whole variable domain, filled in from reference TRBV5-4 and TRBJ1-4, reads ETGVTQSPTHLIKTRGQQVTLRCSSQSGHNTVSWYQQALGQGPQFIFQYYREEENGRGNFPPRFSGLQFPNYSSELNVNALELDDSALYLCASSSNRGINEKLFFGSGTQLSVL.

The V call is TRBV6-5, the J call TRBJ1-6, with D unclear. The ends were cut back, 2 bases at V and 7 bases at J, with 6 bases in the middle. The CDR3 extends over 13 amino acids. The germline gives CDR1 MNHEY, CDR2 SVGAGI. In DNA, the CDR3 is TGTGCCAGCAGTTACAGAGGCAATTCACCCCTCCACTTT. Residues: CASSYRGNSPLHF.

J is TRBJ1-3 and V is TRBV7-8, with 8 bases that match TRBD1. Germline CDR1 reads SGHVS; CDR2 reads FQNEAQ. V lost 1 base and J lost 7; bases outside the gene matches: 15. This CDR3 spans 18 amino acids. For the CDR3, the DNA is TGTGCCAGCAGCTTAGGGACAGGGCGACAAGTAATCAGTAACACCATATATTTT. Its translation is CASSLGTGRQVISNTIYF.

J is TRBJ1-1 and V is TRBV11-3; D unclear. Germline loops: CDR1 SGHNT, CDR2 YENEEA. There are 13 residues in the CDR3. V lost 0 bases and J 6 bases, leaving 8 bases between the germline ends. The CDR3 sequence: CASSLDTGAEAFF. The CDR3 region has the DNA TGTGCCAGCAGCTTAGATACGGGAGCTGAAGCTTTCTTT.

This chain connects TRBV5-1 to TRBJ1-2; 7 nucleotides line up with TRBD1. The CDR3 is made up of 15 amino acids. Unmatched junction bases numbered 2, after V lost 0 bases and J lost 0 bases. Germline V CDR1 and CDR2: SGHRS, YFSETQ. CDR3 sequence reads: CASSLVGQANYGYTF. In DNA, the CDR3 is TGCGCCAGCAGCTTGGTTGGACAGGCTAACTATGGCTACACCTTC.

This clone was counted only a few times. Within the sample, other DNA sequences also encode this same CDR3. V gene TRBV5-4 combines with J gene TRBJ1-2; 7 bases are shared with TRBD1. From germline, CDR1 is SGHNT and CDR2 YYREEE (reference sequence). CDR3 length: 13 amino acids. Trimming took 2 bases from V and 3 from J; bases not matched to a gene: 1. The CDR3 DNA sequence: TGTGCCAGCAGCTTCACAGGGGACTATGGCTACACCTTC. This sequence encodes CASSFTGDYGYTF.

This chain uses TRBV11-2 with TRBJ2-7; D may be TRBD1 (6 bases). Looked up from germline, CDR1 is SGHAT and CDR2 is FQNNGV. Trimming stripped 3 bases from V and 5 bases from J, with 11 bases between. This CDR3 region has 13 residues. The CDR3 spells CASSFTGRDEQYF. CDR3 DNA sequence: TGTGCCAGCAGCTTTACAGGGCGTGACGAGCAGTACTTC.

This chain links TRBV6-1 with TRBJ1-5; possible D gene TRBD1, 5 bases. The germline V and J ends were trimmed by 2 bases and 0 bases, with 8 bases remaining between them. The CDR3 length is 15 residues. Germline V gene lookup returns CDR1 MNHNS and CDR2 SASEGT. CDR3 in DNA: TGTGCCAGCAGTGAATCAGGGTCTAGCAATCAGCCCCAGCATTTT. It is translated as CASSESGSSNQPQHF.

This clone is a singleton in its sample. The chain recombines TRBV28 with TRBJ2-5, with 9 bases identical to TRBD2. The germline V gene has CDR1 MDHEN and CDR2 SYDVKM. There are 17 residues in the CDR3. V gave up 4 bases and J gave up 0 bases; unmatched junction bases: 9. CDR3 bases: TGTGCCAGCAGTTCCCGGCGGGGGGGTCCTTACCAAGAGACCCAGTACTTC. It is translated as CASSSRRGGPYQETQYF.

The chain employs TRBV7-2 and TRBJ1-3, with a possible D match to TRBD1 (5 bases). The germline gives CDR1 SGHTA, CDR2 FQGNSA. The CDR3 covers 12 residues. The ends were cut back, 2 bases at V and 9 bases at J, with 8 bases in the middle. The CDR3 region is CASSLYGGTIYF. The CDR3 DNA reads as TGTGCCAGCAGCTTATACGGGGGCACCATATATTTT.

The J gene is TRBJ2-1, the V gene TRBV27; 8 positions agree with TRBD1. Losses at the gene ends were 6 bases for V and 10 bases for J; bases not matched to a gene: 8. This CDR3 contains 13 residues. Germline V gene data show CDR1 as MNHEY and CDR2 as SMNVEV (reference sequence). CDR3 sequence (DNA): TGTGCCAGCAGGCAGGGGGCGCTTGGGGAGCAGTTCTTC. Translated, it gives CASRQGALGEQFF.

The genes are TRBV19 and TRBJ2-7; TRBD1 is a possible D gene (5 bases). V was clipped by 3 bases and J by 3 bases, with 12 bases between them. Looked up from germline, CDR1 is LNHDA and CDR2 is SQIVND (reference sequence). CDR3 size: 14 residues. This chain's CDR3 is CASSIRDLRYEQYF. The CDR3 DNA is TGTGCCAGTAGTATCAGGGATCTGCGCTACGAGCAGTACTTC.

The chain carries TRBV7-8 and TRBJ1-2, with TRBD1 matching 9 bases. This CDR3 region has 14 residues. Germline V lookup: CDR1 SGHVS, CDR2 FQNEAQ. After removal of 5 bases from V and 5 bases from J, the junction contained 6 bases not matched to a gene. The DNA of the CDR3 is TGTGCCAGCAGCGCCCGGGACAGGGTTTATGGCTACACCTTC. Translating it yields CASSARDRVYGYTF.

The rearrangement uses TRBV24-1 and TRBJ2-3; 13 bases line up with TRBD2. The CDR3 loop spans 17 amino acids. In germline, CDR1 is KGHDR, CDR2 SFDVKD. Trimming took 3 bases from V and 5 from J; bases not matched to a gene: 7. CDR3 in DNA: TGTGCCACCAGTGATGGGACTAGCGGGGTCTTCAGAGATACGCAGTATTTT. As protein: CATSDGTSGVFRDTQYF.

The CDR3 nucleotides read TGTGCCAGCAGTTATGCCCTAGGGGATCGCACAGATACGCAGTATTTT. Its protein is CASSYALGDRTDTQYF. V and J are TRBV6-5 and TRBJ2-3; D may be TRBD1 (5 bases). Germline V gene data show CDR1 as MNHEY and CDR2 as SVGAGI. V lost 3 bases, J lost 1 base, and 14 bases lay in between. The CDR3 is 16 amino acids.

The chain carries TRBV4-1 and TRBJ2-4; TRBD1 matches at 9 bases. Germline values: CDR1 MGHRA, CDR2 YSYEKL. Trimming took 3 bases from V and 3 from J; bases not matched to a gene: 0. The CDR3 length is 14 residues. CDR3 sequence (DNA): TGCGCCAGCAGCCAGGGACAGGGCAAAAACATTCAGTACTTC. Translating gives CASSQGQGKNIQYF.

The rearrangement uses TRBV19 and TRBJ1-5; 12 positions match TRBD1. CDR3 size: 20 residues. The germline CDR1 and CDR2 sequences are LNHDA and SQIVND (reference sequence). The junction had 13 bases not matched to a gene; V was cut back by 3 bases and J by 1 base. The CDR3 here is CASSIFPGTGGAGSNQPQHF. The CDR3 DNA follows: TGTGCCAGTAGTATTTTCCCCGGGACAGGGGGCGCCGGGAGCAATCAGCCCCAGCATTTT.

This clone appeared once. The CDR3 protein is CASSLDSSSTDTQYF. The CDR3 coding sequence is TGTGCCAGCAGCTTAGATTCATCCAGCACAGATACGCAGTATTTT. The chain is built from TRBV7-2 and TRBJ2-3; no clear D. Germline lookup yields CDR1 SGHTA and CDR2 FQGNSA. The V end lost 1 base, the J end lost 0 bases, and 8 bases lay between the germline ends. This CDR3 is 15 amino acids long.

The V gene is TRBV9, the J gene TRBJ1-1; D remains unclear. The CDR3 is made up of 14 amino acids. Trimming removed 0 bases from V and 4 bases from J, with 10 bases in between. The germline CDR1 and CDR2 sequences are SGDLS and YYNGEE. CDR3: CASSVGPERTEAFF. Here the CDR3 DNA reads TGTGCCAGCAGCGTAGGTCCGGAGCGCACTGAAGCTTTCTTT.

This clone was detected only once. V gene TRBV5-5 combines with J gene TRBJ1-6; no reliable D call. The CDR3 totals 15 residues. Per the germline V gene, CDR1 is SGHKS and CDR2 is YYEKEE (reference sequence). The ends were cut back, 0 bases at V and 0 bases at J, with 4 bases in the middle. The CDR3: CASSLGPSYNSPLHF. The CDR3 DNA follows: TGTGCCAGCAGCTTGGGGCCCTCCTATAATTCACCCCTCCACTTT.

V usage is TRBV28 and J usage is TRBJ1-4, with D hard to call. The CDR3 has 16 residues. The germline V gene has CDR1 MDHEN and CDR2 SYDVKM. Trimming removed 3 bases from V and 3 bases from J, with 14 bases in between. The CDR3 bases are TGTGCCAGCAGTTTCAGCCTCGGGGTTCCTAATGAAAAACTGTTTTTT. Protein: CASSFSLGVPNEKLFF.

As to this clone: The same CDR3 is also encoded by other DNA sequences in this sample. The rearrangement joins TRBV5-1 to TRBJ1-1; TRBD1 is a possible D gene (6 bases). The CDR3 has 13 amino acids. Trimming shortened V by 2 bases and J by 7 bases, and 12 bases separated the two germline ends. CDR1 and CDR2 from the germline V gene are SGHRS and YFSETQ. The DNA for the CDR3 is TGCGCCAGCAGCTTCCAGCCGGACAGTGAAGCTTTCTTT. Its protein product is CASSFQPDSEAFF.

The rearrangement links TRBV2 to TRBJ1-1, with D tentatively TRBD1 (5 bases). CDR1 and CDR2 (germline): SNHLY, FYNNEI. V lost 3 bases, J lost 3 bases, and 11 bases lay in between. The CDR3 sequence is 14 residues long. DNA for the CDR3: TGTGCCAGCAGTGAGATGGGGGGGGACACTGAAGCTTTCTTT. Protein sequence: CASSEMGGDTEAFF.

The CDR3 DNA follows: TGTGCCAGCAGTCCCACTCCGCCAGGGTATAGCAATCAGCCCCAGCATTTT. Translation gives CASSPTPPGYSNQPQHF. This chain uses TRBV27 with TRBJ1-5; D possibly corresponds to TRBD1 (5 bases). Per germline, CDR1 MNHEY and CDR2 SMNVEV (reference sequence). V shed 5 bases and J shed 0 bases, with 17 bases lying between them. The CDR3 extends over 17 amino acids.

The chain uses TRBV7-2 and TRBJ2-2; 7 nucleotides agree with TRBD1. The CDR3 sequence is 15 residues long. Trimming removed 8 bases from V and 3 bases from J; junction bases left unmatched: 9. CDR1 and CDR2 from the germline V gene are SGHTA and FQGNSA. CDR3 sequence (DNA): TGTGCCAGCCGTACAGGGGCCTGGGACACCGGGGAGCTGTTTTTT. Translated, it gives CASRTGAWDTGELFF. Variable domain in full (rest from reference TRBV7-2 and TRBJ2-2): GAGVSQSPSNKVTEKGKDVELRCDPISGHTALYWYRQSLGQGLEFLIYFQGNSAPDKSGLPSDRFSAERTGGSVSTLTIQRTQQEDSAVYLCASRTGAWDTGELFFGEGSRLTVL.

V usage is TRBV4-1 and J usage is TRBJ1-1, with 8 bases aligning to TRBD1. The CDR3 consists of 15 residues. V gave up 4 bases and J gave up 1 base; unmatched junction bases: 5. CDR1 and CDR2 from the germline V gene are MGHRA and YSYEKL. Written as DNA, the CDR3 is TGCGCCAGCAGCCTATACGGGACAGGGAACACTGAAGCTTTCTTT. Translation gives CASSLYGTGNTEAFF.

This sequence joins TRBV5-1 and TRBJ1-1; D unclear. The CDR3 contains 15 residues. In germline, CDR1 is SGHRS, CDR2 YFSETQ. With 0 bases removed from V and 3 bases from J, the gap between germline ends came to 12 bases. The CDR3 here is CASSLGPGRDTEAFF. DNA of the CDR3: TGCGCCAGCAGCTTGGGACCGGGAAGGGACACTGAAGCTTTCTTT.

The CDR3 nucleotides read TGTGCCAGCAGCTCCGGGACTGATCTAAATGAAAAACTGTTTTTT. Translating it yields CASSSGTDLNEKLFF. The chain employs TRBV7-9 and TRBJ1-4, with D possibly being TRBD1 (5 bases). The V and J ends lost 4 bases and 5 bases respectively, with 14 bases between them. Germline V CDR1 and CDR2: SEHNR, FQNEAQ (reference sequence). This CDR3 is 15 amino acids long.

In nucleotides, the CDR3 is TGTGCCAGCACGGGACTGTCTAGCACAGATACGCAGTATTTT. Its protein is CASTGLSSTDTQYF. The rearrangement joins TRBV7-6 to TRBJ2-3; D possibly corresponds to TRBD2 (6 bases). The CDR3 runs to 14 residues. V dropped 7 bases and J dropped 0 bases, with 11 bases sitting between them. Germline loops: CDR1 SGHVS, CDR2 FNYEAQ.

The count of this clone is one. The genes are TRBV19 and TRBJ1-5, with 9 bases aligning to TRBD1. V shed 5 bases and J 4 bases; nucleotides not matched to a gene: 3. Germline-derived CDR1 and CDR2 are LNHDA and SQIVND (reference sequence). The CDR3 has 14 amino acids. DNA for the CDR3: TGTGCCAGTAGTTACAGGGGGCGGAATCAGCCCCAGCATTTT. Amino acids: CASSYRGRNQPQHF.

The sample holds one count of this clone. The rearrangement links TRBV2 to TRBJ1-2, with unresolved D. V was shortened by 8 bases and J by 4 bases, with 20 bases between the two germline ends. From germline, CDR1 is SNHLY and CDR2 FYNNEI. The CDR3 is 15 amino acids. The CDR3 spells CASLQPGNPVYGYTF. CDR3 nucleotide sequence: TGTGCCAGCCTCCAGCCCGGGAATCCCGTCTATGGCTACACCTTC.